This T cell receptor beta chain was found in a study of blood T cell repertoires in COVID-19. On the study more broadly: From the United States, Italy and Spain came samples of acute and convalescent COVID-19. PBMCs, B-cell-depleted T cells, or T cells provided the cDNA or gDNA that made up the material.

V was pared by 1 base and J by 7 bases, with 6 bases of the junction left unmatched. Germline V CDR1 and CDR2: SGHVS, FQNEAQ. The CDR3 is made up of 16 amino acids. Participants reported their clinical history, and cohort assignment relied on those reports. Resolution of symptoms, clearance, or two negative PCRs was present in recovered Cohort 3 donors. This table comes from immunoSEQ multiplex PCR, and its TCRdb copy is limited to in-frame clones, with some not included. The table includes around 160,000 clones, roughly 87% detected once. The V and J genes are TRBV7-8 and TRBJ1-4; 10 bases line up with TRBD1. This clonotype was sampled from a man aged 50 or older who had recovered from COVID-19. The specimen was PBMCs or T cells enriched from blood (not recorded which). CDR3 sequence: CASSLDLGQGTEKLFF. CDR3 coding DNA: TGTGCCAGCAGCTTAGACCTGGGACAGGGGACTGAAAAACTGTTTTTT.